Listed here are 29 T cell receptor beta chains from one sample, sequenced in a study of T cells after yellow fever vaccination. In TCRdb, the 5' RACE reads were re-called with MiXCR into one record per CDR3 protein. Of hundreds of thousands of distinct CDR3 sequences listed, 12% are singletons. The specimen comprised PBMCs, sampled on the day of the yellow fever booster vaccination. These receptors all stem from a man aged 30-40 years who received the YFV17D yellow fever vaccine.

The chain has TRBV20-1 and TRBJ2-7; 7 nucleotides align to TRBD2. The CDR3 is 15 amino acids. V gave up 5 bases and J gave up 4 bases; unmatched junction bases: 14. Germline lookup yields CDR1 DFQATT and CDR2 SNEGSKA (reference sequence). CDR3 region: CSAVNWEGVQYEQYF. The CDR3 DNA sequence: TGCAGTGCTGTAAATTGGGAGGGAGTTCAGTACGAGCAGTACTTC.

The chain joins TRBV12-3 or TRBV12-4 to TRBJ2-3; 8 bases are shared with TRBD1. There are 16 residues in the CDR3. Trimming removed 5 bases from V and 2 bases from J; junction bases left unmatched: 9. The CDR3 DNA is TGTGCCAGCAGTCAACCCGGACAGGGAAACACAGATACGCAGTATTTT. Translation: CASSQPGQGNTDTQYF.

The gene calls are TRBV7-8 and TRBJ1-6, with unresolved D. The length of the CDR3 is 12 residues. V was clipped by 3 bases and J by 8 bases, with 5 bases between them. Germline V CDR1 and CDR2: SGHVS, FQNEAQ. The CDR3 nucleotides are TGTGCCAGCAGCTTCGGGGATTCACCCCTCCACTTT. This codes for CASSFGDSPLHF.

This clonotype was recorded many times. The V and J genes are TRBV20-1 and TRBJ2-1, with D maybe TRBD2 (5 bases). This CDR3 comprises 12 residues. In germline, CDR1 is DFQATT, CDR2 SNEGSKA (reference sequence). V dropped 7 bases and J dropped 1 base, with 8 bases sitting between them. The DNA for the CDR3 is TGCAGTGTTCGGGAATCCTACAATGAGCAGTTCTTC. It encodes CSVRESYNEQFF.

The rearrangement links TRBV5-6 to TRBJ2-1; D possibly corresponds to TRBD2 (5 bases). The V end was cut by 2 bases, the J end by 7 bases, with 10 bases between. Looked up from germline, CDR1 is SGHDT and CDR2 is YYEEEE. The CDR3 loop spans 13 amino acids. The CDR3 DNA is TGTGCCAGCAGCTTCACTAGGAGGAATGAGCAGTTCTTC. Encoded protein: CASSFTRRNEQFF. The whole variable domain, remainder taken from reference TRBV5-6 and TRBJ2-1, is DAGVTQSPTHLIKTRGQQVTLRCSPKSGHDTVSWYQQALGQGPQFIFQYYEEEERQRGNFPDRFSGHQFPNYSSELNVNALLLGDSALYLCASSFTRRNEQFFGPGTRLTVL.

This rearrangement joins TRBV23-1 to TRBJ2-7, with D tentatively TRBD2 (5 bases). TRBV23-1 has ORF status, its function being uncertain. The CDR3 length is 13 residues. V lost 0 bases and J lost 5, with 8 bases in between. The CDR3 DNA sequence: TGCGCCAGCAGTCAATCGAAGGGAGACGAGCAGTACTTC. It translates to CASSQSKGDEQYF.

A few counts support this clonotype. The gene calls are TRBV6-2 or TRBV6-3 and TRBJ2-1, with 8 positions matching TRBD2. The V gene end was trimmed by 2 bases and the J gene end by 8 bases; junction bases not matched to a gene: 5. The CDR3 length is 14 residues. Germline V gene lookup returns CDR1 MNHEY and CDR2 SVGEGT. The CDR3, as DNA: TGTGCCAGCAGTTACGACGGGAGGGGCGATGAGCAGTTCTTC. The encoded protein is CASSYDGRGDEQFF.

This clonotype was detected a few times. The chain couples TRBV10-3 to TRBJ2-3; D is undetermined. Trimming took off 6 bases at V and 1 base at J, with 8 bases between the two ends. CDR1 is ENHRY and CDR2 is SYGVKD in the germline V gene. The CDR3 is 13 residues long. The CDR3: CAIRVDGTDTQYF. CDR3 DNA sequence: TGTGCCATCAGAGTGGACGGCACAGATACGCAGTATTTT.

The chain joins TRBV7-9 to TRBJ1-2; perhaps TRBD1 as D (5 bases). Trimming cost V 2 bases and J 5 bases, with 12 bases left between them. The germline CDR1 and CDR2 sequences are SEHNR and FQNEAQ (reference sequence). The CDR3 sequence is 14 residues long. CDR3 DNA: TGTGCCAGCAGCTTATCGACAGCATTTTATGGCTACACCTTC. Its translation is CASSLSTAFYGYTF.

The chain carries TRBV6-2 or TRBV6-3 and TRBJ2-5; D perhaps matches TRBD2 (6 bases). Germline V gene data show CDR1 as MNHEY and CDR2 as SVGEGT. The CDR3 is 15 residues long. The V and J ends lost 2 bases and 0 bases respectively, with 10 bases between them. The CDR3 region is CASSYPGLHQETQYF. Here the CDR3 DNA reads TGTGCCAGCAGTTACCCGGGACTGCACCAAGAGACCCAGTACTTC.

This clonotype appeared a few times. The CDR3 loop reads CASSERTNSYEQYF. The CDR3 nucleotides read TGTGCCAGCAGCGAACGGACTAACTCCTACGAGCAGTACTTC. The chain carries TRBV9 and TRBJ2-7; a possible D gene is TRBD2 (6 bases). The V gene lost 3 bases and the J gene lost 0 bases, with 10 bases spanning the gap. CDR1 and CDR2 from the germline V gene are SGDLS and YYNGEE. The CDR3 runs to 14 residues.

The chain uses TRBV5-1 and TRBJ1-2, with no clear D. The CDR3 is 13 residues long. The germline V gene has CDR1 SGHRS and CDR2 YFSETQ. V was pared by 4 bases and J by 3 bases, with 10 bases between. The CDR3 protein is CASSARIYYGYTF. CDR3 DNA sequence: TGCGCCAGCAGCGCAAGGATTTACTATGGCTACACCTTC.

This clonotype was recorded a few times. This sequence joins TRBV12-5 and TRBJ2-3; D assignment may be TRBD1 or TRBD2 (8 bases each). Germline lookup yields CDR1 LGHNT and CDR2 FRNRAP. The CDR3 has 16 amino acids. CDR3 residues: CPISREAGGGTDTQYF. CDR3 DNA sequence: TGTCCTATCTCGCGGGAGGCAGGGGGCGGCACAGATACGCAGTATTTT. The full variable domain, with the rest looked up from reference TRBV12-5 and TRBJ2-3, is DARVTQTPRHKVTEMGQEVTMRCQPILGHNTVFWYRQTMMQGLELLAYFRNRAPLDDSGMPKDRFSAEMPDATLATLKIQPSEPRDSAVYFCPISREAGGGTDTQYFGPGTRLTVL.

This clonotype turned up a few times. The chain recombines TRBV7-2 with TRBJ2-1; D call uncertain. Trimming stripped 0 bases from V and 2 bases from J, with 11 bases between. CDR1 SGHTA and CDR2 FQGNSA come from the germline V gene. This CDR3 is 16 amino acids long. The CDR3 reads CASSLARLVAYNEQFF. The CDR3 DNA reads as TGTGCCAGCAGCTTAGCGCGCCTAGTAGCCTACAATGAGCAGTTCTTC.

The CDR3 DNA reads TGCGCCAGCAGCCCGGGGACTAGCGGTTTCTTCGATACGCAGTATTTT. Translated: CASSPGTSGFFDTQYF. The V and J genes are TRBV5-1 and TRBJ2-3; 11 bases agree with TRBD2. CDR3 length: 16 amino acids. The germline CDR1 and CDR2 sequences are SGHRS and YFSETQ. With V trimmed by 4 bases and J by 6 bases, 10 bases remained unmatched. The entire variable domain, with the rest obtained from reference TRBV5-1 and TRBJ2-3, is as follows: KAGVTQTPRYLIKTRGQQVTLSCSPISGHRSVSWYQQTPGQGLQFLFEYFSETQRNKGNFPGRFSGRQFSNSRSEMNVSTLELGDSALYLCASSPGTSGFFDTQYFGPGTRLTVL.

The rearrangement uses TRBV12-3 or TRBV12-4 and TRBJ2-7, with 7 nucleotides matching TRBD1. The CDR3 has 12 residues. V dropped 9 bases and J dropped 4; count of bases not matched to a gene: 6. The CDR3, as DNA: TGTGCCAGTTCCGGGACAGTATACGAGCAGTACTTC. Translating it yields CASSGTVYEQYF.

This clonotype was detected a few times. The rearrangement uses TRBV20-1 and TRBJ2-2; D not resolved. The CDR3 has 14 residues. Trimming took 3 bases from V and 0 from J, leaving 8 bases between them. Germline V gene lookup returns CDR1 DFQATT and CDR2 SNEGSKA (reference sequence). The CDR3 sequence: CSASPNANTGELFF. For the CDR3, the DNA is TGCAGTGCTAGTCCGAACGCGAACACCGGGGAGCTGTTTTTT.

Ten or more counts support this clonotype. The V gene is TRBV30, the J gene TRBJ2-7; TRBD2 aligns across 9 bases. Germline values: CDR1 GTSNPN, CDR2 SVGIG (reference sequence). This CDR3 spans 13 amino acids. V was pared by 4 bases and J by 3 bases, with 4 bases of the junction left unmatched. The CDR3 region has the DNA TGTGCCTGGAAGCGGGAGGATCTCTACGAGCAGTACTTC. Translation gives CAWKREDLYEQYF.

This clonotype was seen more than once but under ten times. DNA of the CDR3: TGCGCCAGCAGCTTGGCCGGGAGAGACCCAGATACGCAGTATTTT. It translates to CASSLAGRDPDTQYF. The V and J genes are TRBV5-1 and TRBJ2-3; D is perhaps TRBD2 (6 bases). The CDR3 totals 15 residues. In germline, CDR1 is SGHRS, CDR2 YFSETQ. V lost 0 bases and J lost 4, with 12 bases in between.

The gene calls are TRBV27 and TRBJ2-4; D may match TRBD1 or TRBD2 (5 bases each). CDR3 length: 17 residues. The germline V and J ends were trimmed by 5 bases and 3 bases, with 20 bases remaining between them. CDR1 and CDR2 from the germline V gene are MNHEY and SMNVEV (reference sequence). The DNA for the CDR3 is TGTGCCAGCAGTCAGGATTGGGGGACCCAAGTCAAAAACATTCAGTACTTC. Amino acid sequence: CASSQDWGTQVKNIQYF.

The chain carries TRBV30 and TRBJ2-2, with D maybe TRBD2 (6 bases). The CDR3 sequence is 15 residues long. The V end lost 2 bases, the J end lost 6 bases, and 16 bases lay between the germline ends. CDR1 is GTSNPN and CDR2 is SVGIG in the germline V gene (reference sequence). The CDR3: CAWSPPPPGAGELFF. CDR3 in DNA: TGTGCCTGGAGTCCACCGCCTCCGGGGGCCGGGGAGCTGTTTTTT.

About this clonotype itself: An end of the junction does not agree with germline; a read error may underlie this. This chain links TRBV12-3 or TRBV12-4 with TRBJ2-4; D is ambiguous. The CDR3 runs to 12 residues. For the CDR3, the DNA is TGTGCCAGCAGGTTACCTGGTTCCGCCACCTCCTTC. Its translation is CASRLPGSATSF.

This clonotype was picked up a small number of times. V usage is TRBV5-1 and J usage is TRBJ2-1, with 8 bases identical to TRBD2. This CDR3 spans 14 amino acids. V gave up 4 bases and J gave up 8 bases; unmatched junction bases: 8. Germline V lookup: CDR1 SGHRS, CDR2 YFSETQ. CDR3 in DNA: TGCGCCAGCAGCCCCGGGACTAGTATGGATGAGCAGTTCTTC. It is translated as CASSPGTSMDEQFF.

This clonotype was counted ten times or more. The rearrangement joins TRBV5-6 to TRBJ2-4; no reliable D call. This CDR3 contains 16 residues. The germline V gene has CDR1 SGHDT and CDR2 YYEEEE. The germline V and J ends were trimmed by 2 bases and 2 bases, with 14 bases remaining between them. The CDR3 sequence: CASSLRVGQSKNIQYF. CDR3 DNA sequence: TGTGCCAGCAGCTTAAGAGTTGGTCAGTCCAAAAACATTCAGTACTTC.

This clonotype has more than one count but fewer than ten. The chain couples TRBV9 to TRBJ2-5; possible D gene TRBD1, 5 bases. Per germline, CDR1 SGDLS and CDR2 YYNGEE. CDR3 length: 15 amino acids. Trimming left V 0 bases short and J 4 bases short, with 13 bases between. CDR3 nucleotide sequence: TGTGCCAGCAGCGTAGTAGGGGCTAACGGAGAGACCCAGTACTTC. Amino acids: CASSVVGANGETQYF.

The chain has TRBV4-2 and TRBJ2-5; 13 positions match TRBD2. This CDR3 comprises 18 residues. V gave up 4 bases and J gave up 0 bases; unmatched junction bases: 8. CDR1 is LGHNA and CDR2 is YNFKEQ in the germline V gene. The CDR3 protein is CASSRGLAGEQYQETQYF. CDR3 sequence (DNA): TGTGCCAGCAGCCGCGGACTAGCGGGAGAACAGTACCAAGAGACCCAGTACTTC.

This clonotype was counted between two and nine times. The chain recombines TRBV7-6 with TRBJ2-1; D possibly matches TRBD1 or TRBD2 (5 bases each). The CDR3 contains 16 residues. Trimming removed 5 bases at V and 4 bases at J, with 18 bases between. CDR1 and CDR2 (germline): SGHVS, FNYEAQ. CDR3 in amino acids: CASSPNPGTSYNEQFF. The DNA for the CDR3 is TGTGCCAGCAGCCCGAACCCCGGGACCTCTTACAATGAGCAGTTCTTC.

In this sample, this clonotype turned up a few times. V and J are TRBV18 and TRBJ2-7; a weak D match, TRBD1 (5 bases). The CDR3 is 14 residues long. Trimming stripped 4 bases from V and 3 bases from J, with 13 bases between. The V gene's germline CDR1 is KGHSH and CDR2 LQKENI. CDR3 protein: CASSQGRVDYEQYF. The CDR3 bases are TGTGCCAGCTCACAGGGCAGGGTAGACTACGAGCAGTACTTC. Full variable domain (missing parts from reference TRBV18 and TRBJ2-7): NAGVMQNPRHLVRRRGQEARLRCSPMKGHSHVYWYRQLPEEGLKFMVYLQKENIIDESGMPKERFSAEFPKEGPSILRIQQVVRGDSAAYFCASSQGRVDYEQYFGPGTRLTVT.

In its sample, this clonotype was seen a few times. V usage is TRBV28 and J usage is TRBJ2-7; TRBD1 agrees at 7 bases. Germline V gives CDR1 MDHEN, CDR2 SYDVKM. With V trimmed by 6 bases and J by 2 bases, 10 bases remained unmatched. CDR3 length equals 15 residues. CDR3 DNA sequence: TGTGCCAGCAGGCCGGTATGGGACAGTACCTACGAGCAGTACTTC. Translating it yields CASRPVWDSTYEQYF. Full variable domain (outside the CDR3, taken from reference TRBV28 and TRBJ2-7): DVKVTQSSRYLVKRTGEKVFLECVQDMDHENMFWYRQDPGLGLRLIYFSYDVKMKEKGDIPEGYSVSREKKERFSLILESASTNQTSMYLCASRPVWDSTYEQYFGPGTRLTVT.